The 27 T cell receptor beta chains below come from one sample, sequenced in a study of blood T cell repertoires in COVID-19. TCRdb's copy holds only in-frame clones and misses some; the assay was immunoSEQ multiplex PCR. This sample has 110,000 or so clones, with roughly 80% found just once. The sample was peripheral blood. Source of these receptors: a woman in her 70s with acute or convalescent COVID-19.

V usage is TRBV11-3 and J usage is TRBJ2-1; 7 positions agree with TRBD2. The CDR3 loop spans 15 amino acids. Germline V CDR1 and CDR2: SGHNT, YENEEA. After removal of 1 base from V and 3 bases from J, the junction contained 3 bases not matched to a gene. The CDR3 protein is CASSLGGGGYNEQFF. In DNA, the CDR3 is TGTGCCAGCAGCTTAGGGGGCGGGGGCTACAATGAGCAGTTCTTC.

V and J are TRBV27 and TRBJ2-7, with TRBD2 matching 11 bases. CDR3 length: 15 amino acids. Germline assignment: CDR1 MNHEY and CDR2 SMNVEV (reference sequence). V gave up 4 bases and J gave up 3 bases; unmatched junction bases: 5. CDR3 residues: CASSSLAGVDYEQYF. The CDR3 DNA reads as TGTGCCAGCAGTTCACTAGCGGGGGTAGACTACGAGCAGTACTTC.

This chain uses TRBV10-1 with TRBJ1-1; unclear D gene. CDR1 is WNHNN, CDR2 SYGVQD, per germline (reference sequence). V was trimmed by 4 bases and J by 0 bases, leaving 6 bases between them. This CDR3 is 13 amino acids long. The CDR3 loop is CASSAGLNTEAFF. The CDR3 DNA reads TGCGCCAGCAGTGCTGGGCTGAACACTGAAGCTTTCTTT.

The rearrangement uses TRBV19 and TRBJ2-1, with D perhaps TRBD1 (6 bases). The V end lost 6 bases, the J end lost 6 bases, and 21 bases lay between the germline ends. The CDR3 contains 16 residues. The germline V gene has CDR1 LNHDA and CDR2 SQIVND (reference sequence). The CDR3 here is CASSSDSLTGGNEQFF. The DNA of the CDR3 is TGTGCCAGTAGCTCAGACTCCCTGACAGGCGGCAATGAGCAGTTCTTC.

The chain combines TRBV19 with TRBJ1-6, with 9 bases identical to TRBD1. The germline V gene has CDR1 LNHDA and CDR2 SQIVND (reference sequence). The CDR3 extends over 15 amino acids. V lost 7 bases, J lost 9 bases, and 10 bases stayed unmatched. CDR3 in amino acids: CASNPDRGSISPLHF. For the CDR3, the DNA is TGTGCCAGTAACCCTGACAGGGGGTCAATTTCACCCCTCCACTTT.

This clone was counted once. The sample carries other DNA sequences with the same CDR3. The rearrangement joins TRBV14 to TRBJ2-3; possible D gene TRBD2, 7 bases. This CDR3 region has 15 residues. Trimming pared 3 bases from V and 0 bases from J, leaving 10 bases between. From germline, CDR1 is SGHDN and CDR2 FVKESK. CDR3 sequence: CASSQRGPSTDTQYF. CDR3 coding DNA: TGTGCCAGCAGCCAGCGGGGGCCCAGCACAGATACGCAGTATTTT.

This clone was seen a single time. The V and J genes are TRBV18 and TRBJ1-1; D is ambiguous. The V end was cut by 6 bases, the J end by 1 base, with 9 bases between. Germline V gene sequence: CDR1 KGHSH, CDR2 LQKENI. This CDR3 is 13 amino acids long. The CDR3 nucleotides are TGTGCCAGCTCCAACGCGGGGAACACTGAAGCTTTCTTT. Amino acid sequence: CASSNAGNTEAFF.

This chain links TRBV19 with TRBJ1-1, with D possibly matching TRBD1 (5 bases). The CDR3 is 14 amino acids. The ends were cut back, 2 bases at V and 2 bases at J, with 9 bases in the middle. Germline lookup yields CDR1 LNHDA and CDR2 SQIVND (reference sequence). In DNA form, the CDR3 reads TGTGCCAGTAGTATACGGCAGGGCAACACTGAAGCTTTCTTT. This encodes CASSIRQGNTEAFF.

The chain recombines TRBV29-1 with TRBJ2-4; 8 bases line up with TRBD1. The germline gives CDR1 SQVTM, CDR2 ANQGSEA. The CDR3 spans 11 residues. In DNA, the CDR3 is TGCGGGGGACAGGTCAAAAACATTCAGTACTTC. Translated, it gives CGGQVKNIQYF.

This clone was recorded a few times. This sequence joins TRBV7-9 and TRBJ1-1, with D maybe TRBD1 (6 bases). This CDR3 comprises 14 residues. V was pared by 5 bases and J by 1 base, with 11 bases between. Germline V CDR1 and CDR2: SEHNR, FQNEAQ (reference sequence). The CDR3 sequence is CASSPQTGNTEAFF. The DNA of the CDR3 is TGTGCCAGCAGCCCACAGACAGGGAACACTGAAGCTTTCTTT. Variable domain in full (rest from reference TRBV7-9 and TRBJ1-1): DTGVSQNPRHKITKRGQNVTFRCDPISEHNRLYWYRQTLGQGPEFLTYFQNEAQLEKSRLLSDRFSAERPKGSFSTLEIQRTEQGDSAMYLCASSPQTGNTEAFFGQGTRLTVV.

V gene TRBV6-5 combines with J gene TRBJ1-2; D is uncertain. V was cut by 0 bases and J by 5 bases, with 16 bases left in between. The CDR3 sequence is 16 residues long. Germline V lookup: CDR1 MNHEY, CDR2 SVGAGI. The CDR3 is CASSYSGIEAGYGYTF. The CDR3 nucleotides are TGTGCCAGCAGTTACTCCGGAATCGAAGCGGGATATGGCTACACCTTC.

The chain has TRBV7-9 and TRBJ2-2; 9 bases are a match to TRBD2. CDR3 size: 18 residues. Germline values: CDR1 SEHNR, CDR2 FQNEAQ (reference sequence). The trim removed 2 bases at V and 3 bases at J, leaving 10 bases unmatched. In nucleotides, the CDR3 is TGTGCCAGCAGCTTAAGTTTCCGGGTAGCGGGAGACACCGGGGAGCTGTTTTTT. Translated: CASSLSFRVAGDTGELFF.

This chain connects TRBV5-1 to TRBJ1-5, with TRBD1 as a possible D gene (5 bases). V lost 4 bases, J lost 4 bases, and 12 bases lay in between. Germline V gene data show CDR1 as SGHRS and CDR2 as YFSETQ. This CDR3 contains 14 residues. This CDR3 reads CASSVGGENQPQHF. CDR3 nucleotide sequence: TGCGCCAGCAGCGTGGGGGGGGAAAATCAGCCCCAGCATTTT.

This chain connects TRBV6-5 to TRBJ2-7; D is undetermined. Germline loops: CDR1 MNHEY, CDR2 SVGAGI. The CDR3 is made up of 14 amino acids. V dropped 0 bases and J dropped 6 bases, with 12 bases sitting between them. In DNA, the CDR3 is TGTGCCAGCAGTTACTCGCGTCCCCCTCTCGAGCAGTACTTC. It is translated as CASSYSRPPLEQYF.

The genes are TRBV6-1 and TRBJ2-7; perhaps TRBD1 as D (5 bases). CDR1 is MNHNS and CDR2 is SASEGT in the germline V gene. V dropped 2 bases and J dropped 2 bases, with 13 bases sitting between them. The CDR3 sequence is 15 residues long. CDR3 in DNA: TGTGCCAGCAGTGAACCGGTTGGGGCAACCTACGAGCAGTACTTC. Its protein product is CASSEPVGATYEQYF.

This clone was seen repeatedly, ten times or more. The chain combines TRBV19 with TRBJ2-1; D might be TRBD2 (5 bases). The germline CDR1 and CDR2 sequences are LNHDA and SQIVND (reference sequence). The V and J ends lost 3 bases and 5 bases respectively, with 11 bases between them. The CDR3 spans 14 residues. This CDR3 reads CASSIKRVNNEQFF. The CDR3 DNA reads as TGTGCCAGTAGTATTAAGAGGGTAAACAATGAGCAGTTCTTC.

CDR3 sequence (DNA): TGTGCCAGTAGTATGGGGAGGAATCAGCCCCAGCATTTT. Translation: CASSMGRNQPQHF. The chain couples TRBV19 to TRBJ1-5; D not resolved. Between the trimmed V and J ends, which lost 3 bases and 4 bases, there was a span of 7 bases. The germline V gene encodes CDR1 LNHDA and CDR2 SQIVND (reference sequence). CDR3 length equals 13 residues.

The chain is built from TRBV9 and TRBJ1-1; D is perhaps TRBD1 (5 bases). V lost 5 bases, J lost 0 bases, and 14 bases lay in between. The CDR3 has 15 amino acids. Germline values: CDR1 SGDLS, CDR2 YYNGEE. The CDR3 loop reads CASRPRGIMNTEAFF. CDR3 nucleotide sequence: TGTGCCAGCAGACCAAGGGGAATCATGAACACTGAAGCTTTCTTT.

The rearrangement joins TRBV27 to TRBJ2-7, with 7 positions matching TRBD1. This CDR3 has 15 residues. V dropped 5 bases and J dropped 2; count of bases not matched to a gene: 9. The germline V gene encodes CDR1 MNHEY and CDR2 SMNVEV (reference sequence). The CDR3 DNA reads TGTGCCAGCAGTCCACAGGGGCCACATGCCTACGAGCAGTACTTC. It yields the protein CASSPQGPHAYEQYF.

The CDR3 DNA follows: TGCGCCAGCAGTGTTCTCCTCTATGGCTACACCTTC. Translation gives CASSVLLYGYTF. The rearrangement uses TRBV10-1 and TRBJ1-2, with unresolved D. Trimming took off 4 bases at V and 4 bases at J, with 7 bases between the two ends. CDR1 and CDR2 from the germline V gene are WNHNN and SYGVQD (reference sequence). The CDR3 runs to 12 residues.

The chain carries TRBV19 and TRBJ2-5; TRBD2 is a possible D gene (6 bases). Between the trimmed V and J ends, which lost 3 bases and 5 bases, there was a span of 13 bases. Germline V gene sequence: CDR1 LNHDA, CDR2 SQIVND (reference sequence). The CDR3 is 14 residues long. The CDR3 DNA reads as TGTGCCAGTAGTATTACTGGGGGGTTGGAGACCCAGTACTTC. This encodes CASSITGGLETQYF.

The genes are TRBV6-2 or TRBV6-3 and TRBJ2-1; the match to TRBD2 covers 7 bases. The trim removed 4 bases at V and 10 bases at J, leaving 4 bases unmatched. This CDR3 contains 12 residues. Germline V gene data show CDR1 as MNHEY and CDR2 as SVGEGT. The CDR3 nucleotides read TGTGCCAGCAGTTCACTAGCGCTAGAGCAGTTCTTC. Translated, it gives CASSSLALEQFF.

The CDR3 DNA is TGTGCCACGGACGGCGGGCTGAACACTGAAGCTTTCTTT. Protein: CATDGGLNTEAFF. The chain has TRBV10-3 and TRBJ1-1; D gene uncertain. The CDR3 sequence is 13 residues long. The V gene lost 10 bases and the J gene lost 0 bases, with 12 bases spanning the gap. CDR1 is ENHRY, CDR2 SYGVKD, per germline.

This clone appeared a single time. CDR3 region: CASSRQGSQETQYF. The CDR3 DNA reads TGCGCCAGCAGCAGACAGGGAAGCCAAGAGACCCAGTACTTC. This chain links TRBV5-1 with TRBJ2-5; TRBD1 agrees at 7 bases. Trimming cost V 4 bases and J 1 base; bases outside gene matches: 4. Germline loops: CDR1 SGHRS, CDR2 YFSETQ. This CDR3 spans 14 amino acids.

V is TRBV7-9 and J is TRBJ2-7; D is perhaps TRBD1 (6 bases). The CDR3 extends over 16 amino acids. Germline values: CDR1 SEHNR, CDR2 FQNEAQ (reference sequence). Trimming pared 3 bases from V and 0 bases from J, leaving 15 bases between. CDR3 protein: CASSLTGVTSSYEQYF. The CDR3, as DNA: TGTGCCAGCAGCTTGACAGGAGTAACGAGCTCCTACGAGCAGTACTTC. Supplemented by reference TRBV7-9 and TRBJ2-7, the full variable domain reads DTGVSQNPRHKITKRGQNVTFRCDPISEHNRLYWYRQTLGQGPEFLTYFQNEAQLEKSRLLSDRFSAERPKGSFSTLEIQRTEQGDSAMYLCASSLTGVTSSYEQYFGPGTRLTVT.

The chain recombines TRBV19 with TRBJ2-3; D is possibly TRBD1 (6 bases). The germline V and J ends were trimmed by 5 bases and 3 bases, with 9 bases remaining between them. Germline lookup yields CDR1 LNHDA and CDR2 SQIVND (reference sequence). The CDR3 consists of 13 residues. This CDR3 reads CASSYQGTDTQYF. In nucleotides, the CDR3 is TGTGCCAGTAGTTATCAGGGGACAGATACGCAGTATTTT.

CDR3 in DNA: TGTGCCAGCTCACCGCCTTCAGGGAACACTGAAGCTTTCTTT. This sequence encodes CASSPPSGNTEAFF. The genes are TRBV18 and TRBJ1-1; no firm D call. The germline V gene encodes CDR1 KGHSH and CDR2 LQKENI. V was clipped by 3 bases and J by 1 base, with 9 bases between them. The CDR3 totals 14 residues.